This is a list of T cell receptor beta chains from one sample in a study of blood T cell repertoires in COVID-19. The data were produced by immunoSEQ multiplex PCR, yet TCRdb's version contains in-frame clones alone and is incomplete. Of 280,000 or so clones in the sample, about nine tenths were seen once. The sample consisted of peripheral blood. The receptors come from an older woman with acute or convalescent COVID-19. The CDR3 runs from the conserved cysteine through the conserved F or W. A D gene is named only where the DNA matches it firmly. The size of a clone is reported for some rows only, either as once, few or many, or as a class for expanded clones.

v_gene	d_gene	abundance	j_gene	CDR3aa	CDR3nt
TRBV4-3	-	few	TRBJ2-7	CASSQVGGTYEQYF	TGCGCCAGCAGCCAAGTCGGCGGAACCTACGAGCAGTACTTC
TRBV19	TRBD1	-	TRBJ2-7	CASSSPGTGYEQYF	TGTGCCAGTAGTTCCCCCGGGACAGGCTACGAGCAGTACTTC
TRBV2	-	-	TRBJ1-6	CASSPQDSPLHF	TGTGCCAGCAGTCCTCAGGATTCACCCCTCCACTTT
TRBV7-8	TRBD1	-	TRBJ1-2	CASSKGTGSLNYGYTF	TGTGCCAGCAGCAAAGGGACAGGATCTTTAAACTATGGCTACACCTTC
TRBV29-1	-	-	TRBJ1-2	CSVGTVNYGYTF	TGCAGCGTTGGGACAGTTAACTATGGCTACACCTTC
TRBV2	TRBD1	-	TRBJ1-6	CASNGGQVNSPLHF	TGTGCCAGCAACGGGGGACAGGTAAATTCACCCCTCCACTTT
TRBV19	-	-	TRBJ1-6	CASSIRGMENSPLHF	TGTGCCAGTAGTATAAGAGGGATGGAAAATTCACCCCTCCACTTT
TRBV29-1	TRBD1	-	TRBJ1-3	CASGDSGYSGNTIYF	TGCGCCTCAGGGGACAGCGGATACTCTGGAAACACCATATATTTT
TRBV21-1	-	-	TRBJ2-6	CASSKDRTSFGANVLTF	TGTGCCAGCAGCAAAGACCGGACATCCTTTGGGGCCAACGTCCTGACTTTC
TRBV3-1/TRBV3-2	-	-	TRBJ2-7	CASSQGLTGEQYF	TGTGCCAGCAGCCAAGGCTTGACAGGCGAGCAGTACTTC
TRBV28	-	-	TRBJ1-2	CASSLPVRGYTF	TGTGCCAGCAGCCTACCCGTGCGTGGCTACACCTTC
TRBV28	-	-	TRBJ2-7	CASSLMGRRVAQYF	TGTGCCAGCAGTTTAATGGGGAGGCGGGTGGCGCAGTACTTC
TRBV28	-	-	TRBJ2-2	CASRVQGNTGELFF	TGTGCCAGCAGGGTACAGGGTAACACCGGGGAGCTGTTTTTT